The text below deals with one TCR beta chain. The data originate from a study of cytomegalovirus exposure and HLA in healthy donors. It was with 60 Vbeta and 13 Jbeta primers that the PCR ran. TCRdb's table, derived via immunoSEQ multiplex PCR, lists solely in-frame clones and lacks some. The sample lists 150,000 to 200,000 clones, 60% to 80% occurring once. Sequences were obtained from PBMCs. This sequence originates from a woman aged 45 to 65 in good health and CMV-seropositive.

The CDR3 DNA reads as TGTGCCAGCAGCGTAGGGCCCCCTTTAACGGAGGGCTACACCTTC. Its protein product is CASSVGPPLTEGYTF. The chain carries TRBV9 and TRBJ1-2; D is unclear. Trimming stripped 0 bases from V and 8 bases from J, with 17 bases between. This CDR3 region has 15 residues. The germline V gene encodes CDR1 SGDLS and CDR2 YYNGEE. The full variable domain, completed using reference TRBV9 and TRBJ1-2, is DSGVTQTPKHLITATGQRVTLRCSPRSGDLSVYWYQQSLDQGLQFLIQYYNGEERAKGNILERFSAQQFPDLHSELNLSSLELGDSALYFCASSVGPPLTEGYTFGSGTRLTVV.